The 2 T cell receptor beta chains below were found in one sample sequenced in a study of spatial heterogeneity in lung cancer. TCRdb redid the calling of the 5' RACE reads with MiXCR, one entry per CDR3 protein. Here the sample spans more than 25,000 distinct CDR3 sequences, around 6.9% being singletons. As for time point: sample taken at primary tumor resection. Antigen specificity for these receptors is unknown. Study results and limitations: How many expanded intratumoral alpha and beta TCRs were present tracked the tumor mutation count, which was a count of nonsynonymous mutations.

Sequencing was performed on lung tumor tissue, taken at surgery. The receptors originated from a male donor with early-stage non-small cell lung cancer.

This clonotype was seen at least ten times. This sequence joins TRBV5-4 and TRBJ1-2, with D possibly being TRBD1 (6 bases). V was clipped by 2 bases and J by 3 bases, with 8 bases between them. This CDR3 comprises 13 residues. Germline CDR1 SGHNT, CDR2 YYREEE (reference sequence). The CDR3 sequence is CASSLRQDYGYTF. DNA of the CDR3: TGTGCCAGCAGCTTACGACAGGACTATGGCTACACCTTC. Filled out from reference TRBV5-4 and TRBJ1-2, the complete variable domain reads ETGVTQSPTHLIKTRGQQVTLRCSSQSGHNTVSWYQQALGQGPQFIFQYYREEENGRGNFPPRFSGLQFPNYSSELNVNALELDDSALYLCASSLRQDYGYTFGSGTRLTVV.

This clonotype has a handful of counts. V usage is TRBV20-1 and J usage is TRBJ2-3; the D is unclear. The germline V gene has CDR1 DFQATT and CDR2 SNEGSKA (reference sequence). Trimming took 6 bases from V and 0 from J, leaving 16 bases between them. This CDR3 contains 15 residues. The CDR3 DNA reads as TGCAGTGCGATCGGAGTTAGAATGAGCACAGATACGCAGTATTTT. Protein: CSAIGVRMSTDTQYF.